There are a few counts of the clone carrying this T cell receptor beta chain. The antigen remains undetermined. This record comes from a study of T cells after yellow fever vaccination. Findings of the study overall: Any FACS-sorted repertoire could hold abundant clonotypes that contaminate it from the bulk population.

CDR1 and CDR2 (germline): LGHDT, YNNKEL (reference sequence). The V gene end was trimmed by 0 bases and the J gene end by 2 bases; junction bases not matched to a gene: 6. CDR3 size: 16 residues. Via MiXCR, TCRdb re-called the 5' RACE reads, giving one row per CDR3 protein. The sample includes 340,000 or so distinct CDR3 sequences, around an eighth of them seen just once. The specimen comprised CD4+ T cells sorted from PBMCs, sampled 15 days after the yellow fever booster vaccination. The V gene is TRBV3-1, the J gene TRBJ2-5, with TRBD2 matching 7 bases. The clonotype originates from a man in his late teens or twenties who received the YFV17D yellow fever vaccine. CDR3 coding DNA: TGTGCCAGCAGCCAAGACTTCGAGCGGGGACAAGAGACCCAGTACTTC. Translating it yields CASSQDFERGQETQYF.